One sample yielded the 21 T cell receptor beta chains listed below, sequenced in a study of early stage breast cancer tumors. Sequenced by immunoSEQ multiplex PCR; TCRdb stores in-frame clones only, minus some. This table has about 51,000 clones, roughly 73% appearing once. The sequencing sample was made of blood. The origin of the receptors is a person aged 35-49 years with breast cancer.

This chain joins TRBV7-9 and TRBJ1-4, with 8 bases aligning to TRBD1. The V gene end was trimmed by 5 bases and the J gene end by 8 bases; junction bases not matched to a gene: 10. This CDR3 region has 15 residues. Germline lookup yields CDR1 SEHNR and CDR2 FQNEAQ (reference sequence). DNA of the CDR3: TGTGCCAGCAGCCCCTCCCGGACAGGGACCGAAAAACTGTTTTTT. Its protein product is CASSPSRTGTEKLFF.

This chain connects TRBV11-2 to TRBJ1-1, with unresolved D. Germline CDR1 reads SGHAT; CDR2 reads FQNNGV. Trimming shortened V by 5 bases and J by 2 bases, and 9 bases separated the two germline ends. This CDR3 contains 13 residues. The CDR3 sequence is CASSLVVNTEAFF. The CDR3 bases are TGTGCCAGCAGCCTAGTGGTAAACACTGAAGCTTTCTTT.

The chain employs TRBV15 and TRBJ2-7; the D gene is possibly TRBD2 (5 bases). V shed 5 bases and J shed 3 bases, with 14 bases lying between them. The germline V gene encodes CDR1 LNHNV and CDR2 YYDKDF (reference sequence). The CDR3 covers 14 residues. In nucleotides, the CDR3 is TGTGCCACCAGCCGCCCGACTACCCACTACGAGCAGTACTTC. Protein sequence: CATSRPTTHYEQYF.

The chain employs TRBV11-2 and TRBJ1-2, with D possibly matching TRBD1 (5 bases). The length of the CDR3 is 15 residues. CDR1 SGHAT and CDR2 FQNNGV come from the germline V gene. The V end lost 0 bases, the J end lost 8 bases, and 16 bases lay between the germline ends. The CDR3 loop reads CASSLEPSRGEGYTF. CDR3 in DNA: TGTGCCAGCAGCTTAGAACCCAGCCGGGGCGAGGGCTACACCTTC.

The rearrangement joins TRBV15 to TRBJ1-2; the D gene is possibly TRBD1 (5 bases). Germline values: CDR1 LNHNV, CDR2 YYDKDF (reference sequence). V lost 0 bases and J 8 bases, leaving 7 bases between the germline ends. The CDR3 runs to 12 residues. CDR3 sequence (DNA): TGTGCCACCAGCAGAGATCGGACAGGCTACACCTTC. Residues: CATSRDRTGYTF.

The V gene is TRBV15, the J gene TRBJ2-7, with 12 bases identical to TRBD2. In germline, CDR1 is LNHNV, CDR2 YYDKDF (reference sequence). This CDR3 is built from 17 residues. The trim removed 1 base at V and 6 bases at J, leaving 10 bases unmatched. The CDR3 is CATSRGARLAGVGEQYF. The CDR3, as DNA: TGTGCCACCAGCAGAGGCGCCAGACTAGCGGGAGTCGGCGAGCAGTACTTC.

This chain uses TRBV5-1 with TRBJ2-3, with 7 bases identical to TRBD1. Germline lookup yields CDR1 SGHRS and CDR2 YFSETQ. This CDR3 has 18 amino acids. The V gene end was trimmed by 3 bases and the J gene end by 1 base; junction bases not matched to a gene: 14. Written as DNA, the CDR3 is TGCGCCAGCAGCTCCCCTAATTTGGGACAGAGCCGCACAGATACGCAGTATTTT. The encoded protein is CASSSPNLGQSRTDTQYF.

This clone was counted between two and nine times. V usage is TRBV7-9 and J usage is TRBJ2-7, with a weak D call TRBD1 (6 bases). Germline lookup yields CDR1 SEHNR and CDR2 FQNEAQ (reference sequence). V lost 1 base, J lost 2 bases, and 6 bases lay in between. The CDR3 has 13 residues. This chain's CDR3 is CASSLEGAYEQYF. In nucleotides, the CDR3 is TGTGCCAGCAGCTTAGAGGGGGCCTACGAGCAGTACTTC.

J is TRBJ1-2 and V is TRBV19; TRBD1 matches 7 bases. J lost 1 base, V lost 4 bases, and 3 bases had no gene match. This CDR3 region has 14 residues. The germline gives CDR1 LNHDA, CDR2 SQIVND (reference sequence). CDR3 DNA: TGTGCCAGTAGTACGGGGGACAGTAACTATGGCTACACCTTC. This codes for CASSTGDSNYGYTF.

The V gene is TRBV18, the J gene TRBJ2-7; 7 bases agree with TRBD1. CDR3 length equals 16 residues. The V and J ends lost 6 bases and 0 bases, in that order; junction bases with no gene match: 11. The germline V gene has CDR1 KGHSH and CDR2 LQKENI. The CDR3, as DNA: TGTGCCAGCTCCGGGACAGCAACCCCGAGCTCCTACGAGCAGTACTTC. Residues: CASSGTATPSSYEQYF.

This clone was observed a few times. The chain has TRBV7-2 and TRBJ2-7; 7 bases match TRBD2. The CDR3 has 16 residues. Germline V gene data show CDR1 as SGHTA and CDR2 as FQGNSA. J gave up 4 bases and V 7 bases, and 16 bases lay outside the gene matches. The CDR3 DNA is TGTGCCAGCACCACCGCGAGCGCGGGAGTCGGGTACGAGCAGTACTTC. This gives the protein CASTTASAGVGYEQYF.

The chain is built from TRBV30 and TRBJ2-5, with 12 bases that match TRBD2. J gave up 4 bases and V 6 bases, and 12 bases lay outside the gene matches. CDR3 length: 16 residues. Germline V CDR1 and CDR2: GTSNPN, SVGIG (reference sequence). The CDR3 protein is CACTSEPGLAGETQYF. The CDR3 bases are TGTGCCTGTACATCGGAACCGGGACTAGCGGGAGAGACCCAGTACTTC.

CDR3: CASSPINRGGGANVLTF. In DNA, the CDR3 is TGCGCCAGCAGCCCGATCAACAGGGGAGGTGGGGCCAACGTCCTGACTTTC. This chain links TRBV4-1 with TRBJ2-6, with D possibly matching TRBD1 (7 bases). This CDR3 has 17 residues. Germline V gene lookup returns CDR1 MGHRA and CDR2 YSYEKL. V lost 4 bases, J lost 3 bases, and 16 bases lay in between.

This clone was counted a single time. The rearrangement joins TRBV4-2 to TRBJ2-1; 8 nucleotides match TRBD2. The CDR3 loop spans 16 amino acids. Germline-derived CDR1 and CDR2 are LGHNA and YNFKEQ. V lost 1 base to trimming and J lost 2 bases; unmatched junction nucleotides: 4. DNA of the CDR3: TGTGCCAGCAGCCAAGGGGACGGGAGGGCCTACAATGAGCAGTTCTTC. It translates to CASSQGDGRAYNEQFF.

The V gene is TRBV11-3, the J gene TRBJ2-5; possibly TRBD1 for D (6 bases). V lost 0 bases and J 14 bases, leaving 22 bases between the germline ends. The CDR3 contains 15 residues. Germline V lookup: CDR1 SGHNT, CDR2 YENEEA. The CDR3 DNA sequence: TGTGCCAGCAGCTTAGACGGGACCCATGTTGACAGGAGCTACTTC. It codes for CASSLDGTHVDRSYF.

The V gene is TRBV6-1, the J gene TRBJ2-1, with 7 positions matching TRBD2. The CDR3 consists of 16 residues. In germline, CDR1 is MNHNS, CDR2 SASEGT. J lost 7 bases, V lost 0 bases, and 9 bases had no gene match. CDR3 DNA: TGTGCCAGCAGTGAAGCCGGGGGAGGGCCTGGGAATGAGCAGTTCTTC. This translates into CASSEAGGGPGNEQFF.

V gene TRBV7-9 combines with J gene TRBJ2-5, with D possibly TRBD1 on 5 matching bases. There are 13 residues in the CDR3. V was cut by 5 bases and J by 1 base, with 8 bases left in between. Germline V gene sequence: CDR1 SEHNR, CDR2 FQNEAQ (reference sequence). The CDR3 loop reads CASSLDSQETQYF. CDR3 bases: TGTGCCAGCAGCCTCGACAGCCAAGAGACCCAGTACTTC.

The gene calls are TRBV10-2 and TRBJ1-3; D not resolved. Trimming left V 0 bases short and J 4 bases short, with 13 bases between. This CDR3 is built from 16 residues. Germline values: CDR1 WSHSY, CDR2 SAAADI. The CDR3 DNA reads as TGCGCCAGCAGTGAGTCAAGAAACGCGGTCGGAAACACCATATATTTT. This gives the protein CASSESRNAVGNTIYF.

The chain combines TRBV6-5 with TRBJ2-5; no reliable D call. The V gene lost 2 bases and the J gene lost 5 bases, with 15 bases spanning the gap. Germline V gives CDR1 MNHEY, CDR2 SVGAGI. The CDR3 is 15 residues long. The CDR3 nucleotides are TGTGCCAGCAGTTACGGCTCGCGGTCCAAGGAGACCCAGTACTTC. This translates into CASSYGSRSKETQYF.

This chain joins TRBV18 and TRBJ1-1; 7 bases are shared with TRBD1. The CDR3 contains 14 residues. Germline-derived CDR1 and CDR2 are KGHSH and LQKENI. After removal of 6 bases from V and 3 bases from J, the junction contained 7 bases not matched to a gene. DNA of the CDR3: TGTGCCAGCTCCCAACAGGGGCTTGACACTGAAGCTTTCTTT. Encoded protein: CASSQQGLDTEAFF. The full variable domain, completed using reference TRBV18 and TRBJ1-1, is NAGVMQNPRHLVRRRGQEARLRCSPMKGHSHVYWYRQLPEEGLKFMVYLQKENIIDESGMPKERFSAEFPKEGPSILRIQQVVRGDSAAYFCASSQQGLDTEAFFGQGTRLTVV.

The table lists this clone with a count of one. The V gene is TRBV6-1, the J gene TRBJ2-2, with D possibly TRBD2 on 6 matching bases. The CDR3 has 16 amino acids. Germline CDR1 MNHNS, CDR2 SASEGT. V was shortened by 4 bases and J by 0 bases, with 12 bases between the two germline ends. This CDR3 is CASSVMEGANTGELFF. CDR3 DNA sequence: TGTGCCAGCAGTGTTATGGAGGGCGCGAACACCGGGGAGCTGTTTTTT.